A single sample is the source of the 14 T cell receptor beta chains below, sequenced in a study of regulatory T cells in long-lasting Graves disease. The time point: newly diagnosed GD, antithyroid drugs for less than 3 months. PBMCs were the source of the RNA used for TCR sequencing. HTBI primers from iRepertoire and Arm-PCR of CDR3 regions yielded the TCR beta libraries. In TCRdb, the multiplex PCR reads were re-called with MiXCR into one record per CDR3 protein. The data contain 450,000 to 600,000 distinct CDR3 sequences, roughly 15% of them seen just once; the ten biggest clones take up about 12%. The data also belong to a second study, concerning T cells in Graves' hyperthyroidism and ophthalmopathy.

The material sequenced was peripheral blood mononuclear cells (PBMCs), taken at new diagnosis, from a patient treated with antithyroid drugs. The receptor source for this set is a man aged 35-49 years with Graves disease.

Ten or more counts support this clonotype. The chain joins TRBV7-2 to TRBJ1-5; D gene uncertain. Germline CDR1 SGHTA, CDR2 FQGNSA. The CDR3 sequence is 15 residues long. The V end lost 1 base, the J end lost 3 bases, and 10 bases lay between the germline ends. The CDR3 loop is CASSLVGQVNQPQHF. The CDR3 DNA sequence: TGTGCCAGCAGCTTAGTAGGGCAGGTCAATCAGCCCCAGCATTTT.

Turning to this clonotype: A far larger clone is off by one base, so a read error is likely. The chain recombines TRBV11-3 with TRBJ2-7, with 7 bases matching TRBD2. This CDR3 is 13 amino acids long. J gave up 8 bases and V 5 bases, and 9 bases lay outside the gene matches. Germline V gene lookup returns CDR1 SGHNT and CDR2 YENEEA. The DNA for the CDR3 is TGTGCCAGCAGCCCAGTGGGGGGGGGGAAGCAGTACTTC. The encoded protein is CASSPVGGGKQYF.

This clonotype was counted a few times. The CDR3 DNA reads as TGTGCCAGCAGCCCCGGACTAGCGCTTGCCGAGCAGTACTTC. This gives the protein CASSPGLALAEQYF. This chain links TRBV6-4 with TRBJ2-7, with TRBD2 identical over 9 bases. The J segment lost 6 bases and the V segment lost 6 bases, leaving 9 bases of the junction unmatched. The CDR3 loop spans 14 amino acids. The germline V gene has CDR1 MRHNA and CDR2 SNTAGT.

This clonotype was counted a few times. The J gene is TRBJ2-7, the V gene TRBV12-3 or TRBV12-4; possible D gene TRBD1, 5 bases. The length of the CDR3 is 15 residues. Trimming took 6 bases from V and 0 from J, leaving 15 bases between them. CDR3 sequence reads: CASSRVTDPSYEQYF. CDR3 sequence (DNA): TGTGCCAGCAGCAGGGTGACGGATCCCTCCTACGAGCAGTACTTC.

This clonotype was seen many times. The rearrangement uses TRBV28 and TRBJ2-1; D may correspond to TRBD1 or TRBD2 (5 bases each). Germline CDR1 is MDHEN and CDR2 is SYDVKM. The CDR3 is 14 residues long. The V and J ends lost 10 bases and 9 bases respectively, with 22 bases between them. CDR3 DNA sequence: TGTGCCACCGAAAGGAGGCCAGGGCAGGGTGAGCAGTTCTTC. This gives the protein CATERRPGQGEQFF.

This clonotype was counted at least ten times. This chain links TRBV12-3 or TRBV12-4 with TRBJ2-3; D might be TRBD2 (6 bases). The CDR3 consists of 16 residues. Trimming removed 4 bases at V and 0 bases at J, with 14 bases between. The CDR3 region has the DNA TGTGCCAGCAGTTCCCTTGTAGCGGTGAGCACAGATACGCAGTATTTT. This codes for CASSSLVAVSTDTQYF.

The rearrangement uses TRBV5-1 and TRBJ2-3, with a tentative D call TRBD2 (7 bases). CDR3 length: 16 residues. V dropped 1 base and J dropped 4 bases, with 16 bases sitting between them. CDR1 and CDR2 (germline): SGHRS, YFSETQ. CDR3 in amino acids: CASSLIRGARADTQYF. CDR3 in DNA: TGCGCCAGCAGCTTGATTCGGGGGGCTCGGGCAGATACGCAGTATTTT.

This clonotype was counted at least ten times. The rearrangement joins TRBV3-1 to TRBJ2-1; 10 bases match TRBD2. Germline V gives CDR1 LGHDT, CDR2 YNNKEL (reference sequence). V was clipped by 3 bases and J by 5 bases; unmatched bases: 4. The CDR3 length is 15 residues. CDR3 bases: TGTGCCAGCAGCCACACAAGCGGGAGGGACAATGAGCAGTTCTTC. It specifies CASSHTSGRDNEQFF.

Only a few counts were recorded for this clonotype. V usage is TRBV5-1 and J usage is TRBJ2-7; 9 bases agree with TRBD1. CDR1 is SGHRS, CDR2 YFSETQ, per germline. The CDR3 runs to 15 residues. The junction had 6 bases not matched to a gene; V was cut back by 0 bases and J by 5 bases. CDR3 loop: CASSLEGQGNHEQYF. As DNA, the CDR3 is TGCGCCAGCAGCTTGGAGGGACAGGGTAACCACGAGCAGTACTTC.

Ten or more counts support this clonotype. This rearrangement joins TRBV28 to TRBJ2-2; possible D gene TRBD2, 6 bases. V lost 3 bases and J 3 bases, leaving 11 bases between the germline ends. This CDR3 region has 15 residues. Germline CDR1 reads MDHEN; CDR2 reads SYDVKM. CDR3 sequence reads: CASSFGTQHTGELFF. The CDR3, as DNA: TGTGCCAGCAGTTTCGGGACTCAACACACCGGGGAGCTGTTTTTT.

The chain is built from TRBV10-3 and TRBJ2-3; 14 bases match TRBD2. The DNA matches TRBJ2-5 better at its end, which makes the J call doubtful. Germline loops: CDR1 ENHRY, CDR2 SYGVKD. This CDR3 has 18 residues. The chain's CDR3 is CAISDPTKGTSGRETQYF. DNA of the CDR3: TGTGCCATCAGTGACCCTACGAAGGGGACTAGCGGGAGAGAGACCCAGTACTTC.

This clonotype was seen repeatedly, ten times or more. The chain couples TRBV7-9 to TRBJ2-7; D is perhaps TRBD1 (6 bases). Per the germline V gene, CDR1 is SEHNR and CDR2 is FQNEAQ (reference sequence). V was clipped by 5 bases and J by 2 bases, with 16 bases between them. This CDR3 spans 15 amino acids. The CDR3 DNA sequence: TGTGCCAGCAGCGTAGGTCACAGGGCTCCCTACGAGCAGTACTTC. It yields the protein CASSVGHRAPYEQYF.

As regards this clonotype: A much bigger clone sits one base away, suggesting this may be a read error. The chain recombines TRBV2 with TRBJ2-7; the D is unclear. Germline V gene data show CDR1 as SNHLY and CDR2 as FYNNEI. The CDR3 runs 10 residues. In nucleotides, the CDR3 is TGTGCCAGCTTTGACGGCGAGCAGTGCTTC. Amino acids: CASFDGEQCF.

This clonotype was found a few times. V is TRBV20-1 and J is TRBJ2-7; no clear D gene. V was pared by 4 bases and J by 6 bases, with 10 bases between. Looked up from germline, CDR1 is DFQATT and CDR2 is SNEGSKA (reference sequence). The CDR3 totals 11 residues. In nucleotides, the CDR3 is TGCAGTGCTAAGGGTCGGCCCGAGCAGTACTTC. This gives the protein CSAKGRPEQYF.